This T cell receptor (beta chain) was sequenced during a study of T cell responses to AZD1222 COVID-19 vaccine. On this clone: Its antigen is unidentified.

The assay was immunoSEQ multiplex PCR, and TCRdb's table has in-frame clones only and misses some. The sample lists around 150,000 clones, roughly 89% occurring once. Broader study findings: Of spike-specific TCRs, nearly half reportedly target regions left unmutated in variants. The CD4 TCRs associated with vaccination extended across spike and predominated at 160-218 and 743-854. Clonal diversity was possibly underestimated, and white British individuals and females predominated among donors. Breadth and depth of Spike-specific TCRs rose after two AZD1222 doses.

Per the germline V gene, CDR1 is LGHNA and CDR2 is YSLEER. CDR3 size: 15 residues. V gave up 1 base and J gave up 5 bases; unmatched junction bases: 5. The sequence was collected from an adult who received the MenACWY meningococcal vaccine as a control. The rearrangement uses TRBV4-3 and TRBJ2-3, with 8 bases identical to TRBD2. The material was peripheral blood, obtained 28 days after the second dose of the MenACWY control vaccine. CDR3 DNA sequence: TGCGCCAGCAGCCAAGGGACTAGCTTTCGAGATACGCAGTATTTT. Its translation: CASSQGTSFRDTQYF.